A selection of T cell receptor beta chains follows, all from one sample in a study of cytomegalovirus exposure and HLA in healthy donors. Sequencing used immunoSEQ multiplex PCR; TCRdb keeps in-frame clones, though not all of them. The sample gives approximately 240,000 clones, 77% of which show up once; less than 3.5% is in the top ten. The sample taken for sequencing was PBMCs. The receptors were gathered from a woman aged 55-69 years in good health and CMV-seropositive. Both conserved end residues are part of each CDR3. Each record gives: CDR3 length, J gene, D gene, V gene, clone size, CDR3 protein, CDR3 DNA. D genes are given only for firm matches. Size is stated for part of the rows, as once, few or many counts, or as a class when the clone is expanded.

>15|TRBJ2-1|TRBD2|TRBV6-5|.
CASSWVAGPYNEQFF
TGTGCCAGCAGTTGGGTAGCGGGCCCTTACAATGAGCAGTTCTTC
>14|TRBJ2-7|.|TRBV6-1|.
CASKQGYTSYEQYF
TGTGCCAGCAAACAGGGATACACCTCCTACGAGCAGTACTTC
>15|TRBJ2-1|.|TRBV7-9|.
CASSRASGGYNEQFF
TGTGCCAGCAGCCGAGCGAGTGGGGGGTACAATGAGCAGTTCTTC
>18|TRBJ2-3|TRBD2|TRBV5-1|.
CASSRQGLAGGLSDTQYF
TGCGCCAGCAGCCGCCAGGGACTAGCGGGAGGACTGTCAGATACGCAGTATTTT
>16|TRBJ1-1|.|TRBV30|.
CASDKIKTTRRAEAFF
TGTGCCTCCGATAAAATTAAGACTACGAGGCGGGCTGAAGCTTTCTTT
>16|TRBJ1-4|TRBD1|TRBV5-4|.
CASSSGTGTGNEKLFF
TGTGCCAGCAGTTCCGGGACAGGGACGGGTAATGAAAAACTGTTTTTT
>16|TRBJ1-4|.|TRBV9|few
CASSVGSGDYNEKLFF
TGTGCCAGCAGCGTAGGGTCCGGGGACTACAATGAAAAACTGTTTTTT
>14|TRBJ1-2|TRBD1|TRBV6-1|.
CASRLSDRATGYTF
TGTGCCAGCAGATTATCGGACAGGGCTACTGGCTACACCTTC
>17|TRBJ1-2|TRBD1|TRBV7-2|.
CASSFVGAPGTDYGYTF
TGTGCCAGCAGCTTCGTTGGAGCCCCCGGGACAGACTATGGCTACACCTTC
>16|TRBJ1-3|TRBD1|TRBV5-4|.
CASRLQGAVSGNTIYF
TGTGCCAGCAGACTACAGGGGGCGGTATCTGGAAACACCATATATTTT
>16|TRBJ1-4|.|TRBV5-1|.
CASSLAAAGLNEKLFF
TGCGCCAGCAGCTTGGCCGCAGCAGGACTTAATGAAAAACTGTTTTTT
>16|TRBJ1-5|TRBD1|TRBV19|.
CASSIVGGQGAQPQHF
TGTGCCAGTAGTATAGTAGGGGGACAGGGGGCTCAGCCCCAGCATTTT
>14|TRBJ2-7|.|TRBV5-1|.
CASSLVSTAHEQYF
TGCGCCAGCAGCTTGGTATCGACAGCCCACGAGCAGTACTTC
>16|TRBJ2-3|TRBD1|TRBV6-5|.
CASSYGQGARTDTQYF
TGTGCCAGCAGTTACGGACAGGGGGCGCGGACAGATACGCAGTATTTT
>12|TRBJ1-1|TRBD1|TRBV5-4|.
CASRYDRGEAFF
TGTGCCAGCAGATACGACAGGGGTGAAGCTTTCTTT
>18|TRBJ1-2|.|TRBV27|.
CASSLAGRITKRDYGYTF
TGTGCCAGCAGTTTAGCAGGGAGAATTACGAAGCGGGACTATGGCTACACCTTC
>14|TRBJ2-3|.|TRBV10-3|.
CASRGEMVTDTQYF
TGTGCCTCCCGTGGGGAGATGGTTACAGATACGCAGTATTTT
>13|TRBJ1-2|.|TRBV27|.
CASSRGTTGGYTF
TGTGCCAGCAGTCGAGGGACAACGGGGGGCTACACCTTC
>15|TRBJ1-3|.|TRBV10-2|once
CASSELAGSGNTIYF
TGCGCCAGCAGTGAGTTGGCAGGCTCTGGAAACACCATATATTTT
>14|TRBJ1-5|.|TRBV6-1|.
CASSRGGGNQPQHF
TGTGCCAGCAGCCGGGGTGGTGGCAATCAGCCCCAGCATTTT
>16|TRBJ2-6|TRBD1|TRBV10-3|.
CAIRPDRGRGANVLTF
TGTGCCATCAGACCCGACAGGGGGCGTGGGGCCAACGTCCTGACTTTC
>17|TRBJ2-6|TRBD1|TRBV27|.
CASSSGQGAAGANVLTF
TGTGCCAGCAGTTCCGGACAGGGGGCGGCTGGGGCCAACGTCCTGACTTTC
>15|TRBJ2-7|TRBD2|TRBV10-3|.
CAIRTASGGAFEQYF
TGTGCCATCAGAACCGCTAGCGGGGGGGCCTTCGAGCAGTACTTC
>15|TRBJ2-7|TRBD1|TRBV30|few
CAWSVRTGGSYEQYF
TGTGCCTGGAGTGTCCGGACAGGGGGATCCTACGAGCAGTACTTC
>14|TRBJ1-4|.|TRBV30|.
CAFRRGAPNEKLFF
TGTGCCTTTCGGAGAGGTGCCCCTAATGAAAAACTGTTTTTT
>17|TRBJ2-3|TRBD2|TRBV2|.
CASSQVGGGARTDTQYF
TGTGCCAGCAGTCAAGTCGGCGGGGGGGCCCGCACAGATACGCAGTATTTT
>13|TRBJ2-5|.|TRBV18|.
CASSQGEQETQYF
TGTGCCAGCTCACAAGGAGAACAAGAGACCCAGTACTTC
>14|TRBJ1-1|TRBD1|TRBV5-1|.
CASSWGQANTEAFF
TGCGCCAGCAGCTGGGGACAGGCAAACACTGAAGCTTTCTTT
>17|TRBJ1-1|TRBD1|TRBV18|.
CASSPTLLSRDSSEAFF
TGTGCCAGCTCACCGACTCTCCTGTCCCGGGACAGCTCTGAAGCTTTCTTT
>17|TRBJ2-3|TRBD2|TRBV10-3|.
CAIRGGTSGTKTDTQYF
TGTGCCATCAGGGGGGGGACTAGCGGGACGAAGACAGATACGCAGTATTTT
>13|TRBJ2-5|.|TRBV27|.
CASRGIQAETQYF
TGTGCCAGCCGGGGGATTCAAGCGGAGACCCAGTACTTC
>15|TRBJ2-2|TRBD1|TRBV27|once
CASTRQGVGTGELFF
TGTGCCAGCACCCGACAGGGTGTGGGCACCGGGGAGCTGTTTTTT